These 16 T cell receptor beta chains were sequenced from one sample in a study of blood T cell repertoires in COVID-19. The repertoire was sequenced with immunoSEQ multiplex PCR; TCRdb's copy has only in-frame clones and lacks some. This table holds tens of thousands of clones, 80% to 90% found once. Sequenced sample: peripheral blood. All receptors come from an older woman with acute or convalescent COVID-19.

This sequence joins TRBV2 and TRBJ1-5; 8 bases match TRBD1. The ends lost 6 bases at V and 4 bases at J; junction bases unmatched: 11. Germline V lookup: CDR1 SNHLY, CDR2 FYNNEI. This CDR3 is built from 16 residues. The CDR3 is CASRTSFTGGNQPQHF. In DNA, the CDR3 is TGTGCCAGCAGGACCTCGTTTACAGGGGGGAATCAGCCCCAGCATTTT.

J is TRBJ2-2 and V is TRBV28; D remains unclear. The CDR3 runs to 12 residues. CDR1 and CDR2 (germline): MDHEN, SYDVKM. V lost 10 bases to trimming and J lost 3 bases, with 9 bases between them. The CDR3 protein is CAIRAHTGELFF. CDR3 nucleotide sequence: TGTGCCATCCGCGCCCACACCGGGGAGCTGTTTTTT.

The chain combines TRBV5-1 with TRBJ2-1, with 14 bases identical to TRBD2. CDR1 SGHRS and CDR2 YFSETQ come from the germline V gene. The CDR3 totals 17 residues. J lost 9 bases, V lost 3 bases, and 11 bases had no gene match. CDR3 residues: CASSSPTTSGRAGEQFF. In nucleotides, the CDR3 is TGCGCCAGCAGCTCGCCAACGACTAGCGGGAGGGCCGGTGAGCAGTTCTTC.

The chain carries TRBV7-9 and TRBJ1-2; TRBD1 is a possible D gene (6 bases). Trimming took 5 bases from V and 5 from J, leaving 18 bases between them. The germline V gene encodes CDR1 SEHNR and CDR2 FQNEAQ (reference sequence). The CDR3 extends over 15 amino acids. The CDR3: CASSGRGARTYGYTF. The CDR3 bases are TGTGCCAGCAGCGGGAGGGGGGCCCGAACTTATGGCTACACCTTC.

The chain couples TRBV5-1 to TRBJ2-7, with TRBD1 identical over 10 bases. This CDR3 region has 13 residues. J gave up 9 bases and V 4 bases, and 7 bases lay outside the gene matches. CDR1 and CDR2 from the germline V gene are SGHRS and YFSETQ. CDR3 sequence reads: CASSIGQGGRQYF. The CDR3 DNA reads TGCGCCAGCAGCATCGGACAGGGGGGTCGGCAGTACTTC.

The genes are TRBV6-6 and TRBJ2-7, with 9 positions matching TRBD2. The J segment lost 4 bases and the V segment lost 0 bases, leaving 7 bases of the junction unmatched. The germline V gene encodes CDR1 MNHNY and CDR2 SVGAGI (reference sequence). The CDR3 is made up of 16 amino acids. The CDR3, as DNA: TGTGCCAGCAGTTACTCGATAGCTAGCGGGAAATACGAGCAGTACTTC. Translating gives CASSYSIASGKYEQYF.

The chain uses TRBV14 and TRBJ1-6; no firm D call. Trimming removed 1 base at V and 7 bases at J, with 8 bases between. The CDR3 consists of 14 residues. In germline, CDR1 is SGHDN, CDR2 FVKESK. CDR3 sequence (DNA): TGTGCCAGCAGCCAAGGGCAGTTGAATTCACCCCTCCACTTT. Translation: CASSQGQLNSPLHF.

The chain uses TRBV3-1 (or the pseudogene TRBV3-2) and TRBJ2-3; 7 bases match TRBD2. Looked up from germline, CDR1 is LGHDT and CDR2 is YNNKEL (reference sequence). The CDR3 has 17 amino acids. With V trimmed by 0 bases and J by 2 bases, 8 bases remained unmatched. CDR3 nucleotides: TGTGCCAGCAGCCAAGAGGGTCGGGACTACTCCACAGATACGCAGTATTTT. Translated, it gives CASSQEGRDYSTDTQYF.

CDR3 amino acids: CASSIQQGVYGYTF. In nucleotides, the CDR3 is TGTGCCAGCAGCATACAACAGGGTGTCTATGGCTACACCTTC. V gene TRBV7-2 combines with J gene TRBJ1-2; D perhaps matches TRBD1 (6 bases). This CDR3 region has 14 residues. Germline CDR1 is SGHTA and CDR2 is FQGNSA. The germline V and J ends were trimmed by 5 bases and 4 bases, with 14 bases remaining between them.

The table lists this clone with a count of one. The chain combines TRBV28 with TRBJ2-1; TRBD2 aligns across 11 bases. CDR3 size: 17 residues. After removal of 2 bases from V and 3 bases from J, the junction contained 6 bases not matched to a gene. Germline V CDR1 and CDR2: MDHEN, SYDVKM. CDR3 amino acids: CASSLGLAGGLYNEQFF. The CDR3 DNA reads TGTGCCAGCAGTTTAGGGCTAGCGGGAGGACTCTACAATGAGCAGTTCTTC.

This sequence joins TRBV7-6 and TRBJ2-3, with 7 bases fitting TRBD2. J lost 2 bases, V lost 3 bases, and 8 bases had no gene match. Germline lookup yields CDR1 SGHVS and CDR2 FNYEAQ. There are 16 residues in the CDR3. CDR3 sequence reads: CASSFGTIGLTDTQYF. CDR3 sequence (DNA): TGTGCCAGCAGCTTCGGGACTATCGGGCTCACAGATACGCAGTATTTT.

This rearrangement joins TRBV24-1 to TRBJ2-2; D uncertain. The V end lost 2 bases, the J end lost 1 base, and 10 bases lay between the germline ends. CDR1 KGHDR and CDR2 SFDVKD come from the germline V gene. The CDR3 consists of 16 residues. CDR3 coding DNA: TGTGCCACCAGTGATTCAGAACACAGGAACACCGGGGAGCTGTTTTTT. Encoded protein: CATSDSEHRNTGELFF.

This sequence joins TRBV13 and TRBJ2-5, with D perhaps TRBD1 (6 bases). V gave up 5 bases and J gave up 2 bases, with 9 bases separating them. Germline CDR1 and CDR2: PRHDT and FYEKMQ (reference sequence). This CDR3 comprises 13 residues. This CDR3 is CASSRTAQETQYF. In DNA, the CDR3 is TGTGCCAGCAGCAGGACAGCACAAGAGACCCAGTACTTC.

The rearrangement links TRBV5-4 to TRBJ2-3; TRBD2 matches at 10 bases. The CDR3 runs to 16 residues. Germline-derived CDR1 and CDR2 are SGHNT and YYREEE (reference sequence). J was trimmed by 5 bases and V by 1 base; bases with no gene match: 7. The CDR3 sequence: CASSLPLAGVRDTQYF. CDR3 sequence (DNA): TGTGCCAGCAGCTTGCCCCTAGCGGGGGTACGAGATACGCAGTATTTT.

The rearrangement links TRBV6-2 or TRBV6-3 to TRBJ1-6, with D maybe TRBD1 (5 bases). The length of the CDR3 is 14 residues. Trimming removed 2 bases at V and 10 bases at J, with 12 bases between. Germline assignment: CDR1 MNHEY and CDR2 SVGEGT. The CDR3 sequence: CASSYGRAGSPLHF. CDR3 nucleotides: TGTGCCAGCAGTTACGGCAGGGCCGGCTCACCCCTCCACTTT.

This clone was seen a handful of times. The chain employs TRBV7-2 and TRBJ2-3; 10 nucleotides align to TRBD2. Losses at the gene ends were 5 bases for V and 3 bases for J; bases not matched to a gene: 5. The CDR3 loop spans 15 amino acids. The V gene's germline CDR1 is SGHTA and CDR2 FQGNSA. The CDR3 region has the DNA TGTGCCAGCAGCCTGGGACTAGCGTATACAGATACGCAGTATTTT. It codes for CASSLGLAYTDTQYF.